This T cell receptor (beta chain) derives from a study of T cell repertoires in cytomegalovirus infection. Whole-study context: Use of recently identified HLA-C-restricted and well-studied HLA-B-restricted CMV epitopes was part of the study.

From the reads, TCRdb called clonotypes with MiXCR, one entry per CDR3 protein. The data show roughly 500,000 distinct CDR3 sequences, roughly a third seen once. For this clonotype: The antigen is unknown.

Between the trimmed V and J ends, which lost 1 base and 7 bases, there was a span of 19 bases. This CDR3 region has 16 residues. Looked up from germline, CDR1 is SGHTA and CDR2 is FQGNSA. This receptor was obtained from a human donor in good health (CMV status not recorded). Some clones in this sample may be carry-over from other donors' samples. Source: cultured PBMCs, taken from culture after CMV antigen stimulation. The chain employs TRBV7-2 and TRBJ1-1; D remains unclear. This chain's CDR3 is CASSLGGGRPIHEAFF. CDR3 bases: TGTGCCAGCAGCTTAGGAGGAGGGAGGCCCATTCATGAAGCTTTCTTT.